This TCR beta chain was captured by sequencing in a study of shared clonotypes between healthy human individuals (dated by TCRdb to between 2020 and 2021). For context, the study as a whole: A few men and two women, aged 18 to 49 years, made up the cohort. For each donor, CD4 naive and CD4 memory were each given three plates, CD8 naive was given two plates, and CD8 memory was given one plate. Libraries were prepared and TCR repertoires were sequenced by different laboratories using diverse techniques, in order to increase sequencing depth and limit assay-specific biases. Between about 0.85 and 10 billion PBMCs per donor were obtained by leukapheresis. Blood TCR repertoires of a handful of healthy adults were deeply sequenced to estimate repertoire size and the extent of clonotype sharing between individuals.

The V and J ends are trimmed by 1 base and 3 bases, leaving 10 bases between them. Taken from cysteine to phenylalanine, the CDR3 has 14 residues. Of all the DNA, just the CDR3 is kept, 42 bases in frame from base 1. The germline V gene provides CDR1 SGDLS and CDR2 YYNGEE. Using the deep immunoSEQ assay, multiplex PCR amplified TCR CDR3 regions from genomic DNA. Extracted genomic DNA from each cell subset was spread evenly across all wells of several immunoSEQ 96-well plates, with each plate serving as a replicate. For sorted subsets, each replicate PCR was loaded with approximately 190 ng genomic DNA, equivalent to 30,000 or so T cell genomes. The purified libraries were quantified using a Qubit 3.0 fluorometer, sized with a Bioanalyzer 2100, and then quantified again using the KAPA Library Quantification kit. Every immunoSEQ 96-well plate was sequenced on a dedicated single-read 150-cycle Illumina NextSeq 550 flow cell. Per the source publication's procedure: Because the immunoSEQ output included only junctional sequences and no quality scores, the filtering could not be the same as the filtering used for full-length reads. Sequences were annotated with PyIR, a Python wrapper for IgBLAST v1.9, and V/J genes and CDR3 were assigned using IMGT germline references. Any read was removed if the V/J assignment was weak (E-value above 1e-6), the CDR3 was missing, or the read contained stop codons, out-of-frame junctions, or ambiguous translated residues. V3J clonotypes were defined by identical inferred V gene, J gene, and CDR3 amino acid sequence. The percentage overlap between two repertoires was calculated by dividing the number of shared unique clonotypes by the size of the smaller repertoire. Repertoire richness was assessed with RTK rarefaction, the Chao1 estimator, and Recon v2.1 estimates of unobserved clonotypes. OLGA was used to compute generation probabilities for all TCRbeta clonotypes that the gDNA method yielded from a few donors. The immuneACCESS repertoire file appears here via TCRdb, limited to in-frame rearrangements. These files lack a portion of the clones; in checked studies, under half of the deficit traces to unresolved V genes, and the cause of the others is not known. Clone size and the V and J calls come from that table; the DNA yielded D and trimming. A total of around 2,100,000 clones appear in this sample, about 94% of them only once. The ten largest clones represent roughly 1.2% of the sample.

Overall study outcomes, separate from this receptor: Based on pairwise subsampling, the degree of clonotype sharing among donors was expected to be affected by sequencing depth. Naive subsets generally had larger estimated clonotype richness than memory subsets did. Sampling was restricted to blood, and TCR repertoires in tissues likely differ from the TCR repertoires found in blood. Incomplete sequencing was indicated by rarefaction of sorted-subset datasets, despite the large sequencing depth. Across several donors, approximately 5% of naive CD4, 3% to 3.5% of naive CD8, 2.3% of memory CD4, and under 0.45% of memory CD8 clonotypes were shared. Because the study included only a small number of donors, the genetic and exposure-history diversity represented was limited. Higher generation probabilities were observed for clonotypes shared by all four sorted-subset donors than for non-shared clonotypes.

On this clone: Its antigen is unknown. There are no base qualities to consult, and no much larger clone falls within one base.

For the CD8 naive samples, CD45RO-negative cells were positively selected for CCR7, yielding a CD45RA+CCR7+ population from which TemRA cells were excluded. The donors were healthy, HIV-negative adults who had no recently reported acute infections or vaccinations. Every donor was a Caucasian adult residing in Nashville, Tennessee, USA. Blood was collected by leukapheresis, and PBMCs were isolated by Ficoll-Histopaque density gradient centrifugation and then cryopreserved in liquid nitrogen vapor phase. Analytical flow cytometry was used to check the purity and quantity of every magnetically sorted T cell population. From each sorted fraction, genomic DNA was isolated and quantified by UV absorbance on a Nanodrop 2000c.

The chain is assembled from TRBV9 and TRBJ1-1; the D gene is perhaps TRBD1, on 6 matching bases. The source is a man in his late teens or twenties in good health. Sequencing was performed on naive CD8+ T cells sorted from blood. Interpreted using the paper, the cell subset or site label stands for: CD45RA+CCR7+. CDR3 region: CASSVQGTDTEAFF. The DNA sequence is TGTGCCAGCAGCGTACAGGGGACGGACACTGAAGCTTTCTTT.